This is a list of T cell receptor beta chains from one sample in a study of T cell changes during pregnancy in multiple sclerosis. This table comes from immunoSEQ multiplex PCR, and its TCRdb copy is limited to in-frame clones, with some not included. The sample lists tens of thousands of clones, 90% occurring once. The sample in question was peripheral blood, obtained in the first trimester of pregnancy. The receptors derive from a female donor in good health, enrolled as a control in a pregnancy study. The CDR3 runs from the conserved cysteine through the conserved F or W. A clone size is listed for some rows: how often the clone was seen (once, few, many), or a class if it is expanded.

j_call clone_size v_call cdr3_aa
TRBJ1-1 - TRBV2 CASRDRGDTEAFF
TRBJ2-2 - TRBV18 CASSPPGQGFRGELFF
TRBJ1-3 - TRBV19 CASSAWTTGNTIYF
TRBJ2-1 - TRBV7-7 CASSLDLAANNEQFF
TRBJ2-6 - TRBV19 CATQAVGANVLTF
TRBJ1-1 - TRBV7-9 CASSYWTGPGVSTEAFF
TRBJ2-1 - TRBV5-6 CASSDIADSYNEQFF
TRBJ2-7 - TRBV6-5 CASSYVAGQSYEQYF
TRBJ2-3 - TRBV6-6 CATRREGNTDTQYF
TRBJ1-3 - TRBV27 CASSSGIGNTIYF
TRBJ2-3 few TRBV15 CATSKEKTGTSGRRRDTQYF
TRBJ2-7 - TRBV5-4 CASSLEVAEQYF
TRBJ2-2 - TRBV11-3 CASSPGQGAGTGELFF
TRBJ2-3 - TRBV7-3 CASSLLASSTDTQYF
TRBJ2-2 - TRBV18 CASSPGGIRTGELFF
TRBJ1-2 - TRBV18 CASSLTGEGYTF
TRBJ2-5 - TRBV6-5 CASSANRGETQYF
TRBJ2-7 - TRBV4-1 CASSPRLLAGGCYEQYF
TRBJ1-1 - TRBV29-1 CSVERQGLTFF
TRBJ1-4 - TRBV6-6 CASSYSWASDEKLFF
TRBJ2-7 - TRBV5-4 CASSLGVRGYEQYF
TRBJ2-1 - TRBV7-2 CASRTGLAGKNEQFF
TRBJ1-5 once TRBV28 CAIRGQYDQPQHF
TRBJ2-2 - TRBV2 CASSPGGGELFF
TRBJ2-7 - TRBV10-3 CAISSDWPYEQYF
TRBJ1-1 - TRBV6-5 CASSYTGQYGTEAFF
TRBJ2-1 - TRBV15 CATSREASGYNEQFF
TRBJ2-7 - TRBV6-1 CASSEAGGESYEQYF
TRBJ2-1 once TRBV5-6 CASSSKTREQFF
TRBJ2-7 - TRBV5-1 CASSLNANPTDEQYF
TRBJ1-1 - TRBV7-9 CASSAKGPTEAFF
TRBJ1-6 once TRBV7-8 CASSLGSSYNSPLHF